These 5 T cell receptor beta chains came from one sample sequenced in a study of CD4 T cells in relation to SARS-CoV-2 and coronaviruses. What these receptors recognize is not known. Assay used: immunoSEQ multiplex PCR; TCRdb lists only in-frame clones, some missing. The data hold tens of thousands of clones, with around 80% observed a single time. Unexposed donor CD4+ T cells date from about 2010-2019, before the COVID-19 pandemic. CD4+ T cells were isolated from the cells after around 9 days of culture. The specimen sequenced was CD4+ T cells from PBMCs, cultured in vitro. The receptors come from a human donor in good health.

This clone was seen a handful of times. CDR3 DNA: TGTGCCAGCAGTACCACGCGGGGAAACACCATATATTTT. This codes for CASSTTRGNTIYF. This chain uses TRBV27 with TRBJ1-3; D ambiguous. Trimming took off 5 bases at V and 4 bases at J, with 9 bases between the two ends. Germline-derived CDR1 and CDR2 are MNHEY and SMNVEV (reference sequence). This CDR3 contains 13 residues.

Here the CDR3 reads CASSVVVQLAGAGPYEQYF. CDR3 DNA: TGTGCCAGCAGCGTAGTGGTTCAACTAGCGGGGGCCGGGCCTTACGAGCAGTACTTC. The chain combines TRBV9 with TRBJ2-7; 11 positions agree with TRBD2. Per the germline V gene, CDR1 is SGDLS and CDR2 is YYNGEE. The junction had 15 bases not matched to a gene; V was cut back by 0 bases and J by 4 bases. This CDR3 is built from 19 residues.

CDR3 in DNA: TGTGCCTGGAGTGTATTAGTCTCCTACGAGCAGTACTTC. Residues: CAWSVLVSYEQYF. V is TRBV30 and J is TRBJ2-7; D unclear. This CDR3 has 13 residues. V lost 0 bases to trimming and J lost 0 bases, with 6 bases between them. Germline CDR1 reads GTSNPN; CDR2 reads SVGIG (reference sequence).

This chain uses TRBV5-1 with TRBJ2-5, with TRBD2 matching over 12 bases. Germline V gene data show CDR1 as SGHRS and CDR2 as YFSETQ. The CDR3 consists of 16 residues. The ends lost 4 bases at V and 7 bases at J; junction bases unmatched: 11. The DNA for the CDR3 is TGCGCCAGCAGCCCCGGGGCTAGCGGGGGGGCGGTGACCCAGTACTTC. The encoded protein is CASSPGASGGAVTQYF. Looking up the rest from reference TRBV5-1 and TRBJ2-5 gives the full variable domain: KAGVTQTPRYLIKTRGQQVTLSCSPISGHRSVSWYQQTPGQGLQFLFEYFSETQRNKGNFPGRFSGRQFSNSRSEMNVSTLELGDSALYLCASSPGASGGAVTQYFGPGTRLLVL.

The sample holds one count of this clone. This chain links TRBV15 with TRBJ1-5, with D hard to call. This CDR3 comprises 15 residues. Per the germline V gene, CDR1 is LNHNV and CDR2 is YYDKDF (reference sequence). V was trimmed by 0 bases and J by 11 bases, leaving 17 bases between them. The chain's CDR3 is CATSRDRRFNGAQHF. The CDR3 DNA reads as TGTGCCACCAGCAGAGATCGGCGGTTCAATGGAGCCCAGCATTTT.